The 32 T cell receptor beta chains reported below all come from one sample, sequenced in a study of Ad26.COV2.S vaccination and SARS-CoV-2 variants (dated by TCRdb to 2020 to 2022). The label giving this sample's treatment or condition can be read as: 15 to 20 received Ad26.COV2.S at low or high dose, single or two shots; several received placebo; per-sample allocation not given. For vaccine and placebo recipients, repertoires were sequenced using samples collected on day 63 after the first injection. Libraries came from the immunoSEQ multiplex PCR assay. TCRdb mirrors the immuneACCESS table, restricted to in-frame sequences. Some clones are absent from its copies; in checked studies, under half trace to an unresolved V gene, and the reason for the others is unknown. In this sample the table shows around 450,000 clones, 90% of which occur a single time. The ten largest make up roughly 3.9% of the sample.

Sequenced here: peripheral blood, sampled in a trial of Ad26.COV2.S vaccine versus placebo. Receptor source: a person between 18 and 65 years old who received the Ad26.COV2.S COVID-19 vaccine or a placebo.

This chain links TRBV10-2 with TRBJ2-2; the D gene is possibly TRBD2 (6 bases). The V gene's germline CDR1 is WSHSY and CDR2 SAAADI. CDR3 length equals 18 residues. Trimming took 0 bases from V and 4 from J, leaving 18 bases between them. CDR3 region: CASSESWRERRRTGELFF. Written as DNA, the CDR3 is TGCGCCAGCAGTGAGTCGTGGAGGGAGCGGCGACGCACCGGGGAGCTGTTTTTT.

CDR3 bases: TGTGCCAGCAGCCCCCACCCCCCGCCCCGTCCACCGGACTACGAGCAGTACTTC. Its protein is CASSPHPPPRPPDYEQYF. The V and J genes are TRBV7-3 and TRBJ2-7, with D uncertain. Looked up from germline, CDR1 is SGHTA and CDR2 is FQGTGA. V was shortened by 5 bases and J by 3 bases, with 26 bases between the two germline ends. This CDR3 spans 18 amino acids.

This chain links TRBV15 with TRBJ2-7, with TRBD2 matching 7 bases. The V gene end was trimmed by 0 bases and the J gene end by 3 bases; junction bases not matched to a gene: 2. Germline V CDR1 and CDR2: LNHNV, YYDKDF (reference sequence). The length of the CDR3 is 14 residues. The CDR3 sequence: CATSREASGYEQYF. CDR3 nucleotide sequence: TGTGCCACCAGCAGAGAAGCTAGCGGCTACGAGCAGTACTTC.

V gene TRBV21-1 combines with J gene TRBJ2-7; TRBD2, the table's D call, lacks a check against the DNA. TRBV21-1 is described as a pseudogene. CDR3 length equals 15 residues. CDR3 sequence: CASSKVDSSTHEQYF. The DNA of the CDR3 is TGTGCCAGCAGCAAAGTCGATAGCTCAACACACGAGCAGTACTTC.

Many counts were recorded for this clone. The CDR3 here is CASSLASANTEAFF. CDR3 sequence (DNA): TGCGCCAGCAGCTTGGCTTCAGCGAACACTGAAGCTTTCTTT. The chain recombines TRBV5-1 with TRBJ1-1; D is unresolved. This CDR3 region has 14 residues. Deletions cut 0 bases from V and 1 base from J, with 7 bases between. CDR1 is SGHRS and CDR2 is YFSETQ in the germline V gene.

V is TRBV29-1 and J is TRBJ2-5, with 7 bases fitting TRBD1. The V segment lost 8 bases and the J segment 6 bases; nucleotides outside the gene matches: 12. The CDR3 has 13 residues. Germline V lookup: CDR1 SQVTM, CDR2 ANQGSEA. CDR3 bases: TGCAGCCATCCGGACAGGCCGTCGAAGACCCAGTACTTC. It translates to CSHPDRPSKTQYF.

The chain links TRBV10-3 to TRBJ2-6, with a tentative D call TRBD2 (6 bases). The V and J ends lost 5 bases and 0 bases respectively, with 11 bases between them. Germline assignment: CDR1 ENHRY and CDR2 SYGVKD. The CDR3 has 16 amino acids. The DNA of the CDR3 is TGTGCCATCAGTCCCGCCGGGGGCTCTGGGGCCAACGTCCTGACTTTC. This codes for CAISPAGGSGANVLTF.

The chain links TRBV7-9 to TRBJ1-4; unclear D gene. This CDR3 spans 15 amino acids. CDR1 is SEHNR, CDR2 FQNEAQ, per germline (reference sequence). The V gene lost 4 bases and the J gene lost 0 bases, with 9 bases spanning the gap. The DNA of the CDR3 is TGTGCCAGCAGCTCCTGGACCACAACTAATGAAAAACTGTTTTTT. This gives the protein CASSSWTTTNEKLFF.

The chain recombines TRBV25-1 with TRBJ2-5, with TRBD1 matching over 7 bases. This CDR3 contains 13 residues. Trimming cost V 3 bases and J 5 bases; bases outside gene matches: 3. Germline V gene lookup returns CDR1 MGHDK and CDR2 SYGVNS. The DNA for the CDR3 is TGTGCCAGCAGTGATACAGGGGTCGAGACCCAGTACTTC. Its protein is CASSDTGVETQYF.

The chain links TRBV5-1 to TRBJ2-7; the match to TRBD2 covers 11 bases. The germline V gene encodes CDR1 SGHRS and CDR2 YFSETQ. This CDR3 has 15 residues. The V segment lost 0 bases and the J segment 2 bases; nucleotides outside the gene matches: 1. The CDR3 reads CASSLASGGPYEQYF. DNA of the CDR3: TGCGCCAGCAGCTTGGCTAGCGGGGGGCCCTACGAGCAGTACTTC.

The chain carries TRBV7-6 and TRBJ2-7; D is unresolved. CDR3 length: 12 amino acids. The V and J ends lost 4 bases and 7 bases respectively, with 11 bases between them. Germline V gives CDR1 SGHVS, CDR2 FNYEAQ. The chain's CDR3 is CASSSSLGEQYF. In nucleotides, the CDR3 is TGTGCCAGCAGCTCGTCACTCGGGGAGCAGTACTTC.

The chain joins TRBV6-6 to TRBJ2-6; perhaps TRBD2 as D (5 bases). Germline V gene lookup returns CDR1 MNHNY and CDR2 SVGAGI (reference sequence). V was cut by 2 bases and J by 0 bases, with 8 bases left in between. The CDR3 loop spans 16 amino acids. The CDR3 nucleotides read TGTGCCAGCAGTTACCCGGCGGGCTCTGGGGCCAACGTCCTGACTTTC. Its translation: CASSYPAGSGANVLTF.

J is TRBJ1-6 and V is TRBV5-6; the D gene is possibly TRBD1 (5 bases). Trimming cost V 0 bases and J 7 bases, with 14 bases left between them. The CDR3 loop spans 16 amino acids. Germline CDR1 SGHDT, CDR2 YYEEEE. DNA of the CDR3: TGTGCCAGCAGCTTGGGTGGAGGGGAGTGGAATTCACCCCTCCACTTT. Encoded protein: CASSLGGGEWNSPLHF.

The V and J genes are TRBV12-5 and TRBJ1-1; 7 bases map to TRBD1. Germline V gene lookup returns CDR1 LGHNT and CDR2 FRNRAP. The CDR3 totals 12 residues. Trimming cost V 3 bases and J 11 bases; bases outside gene matches: 6. CDR3 in amino acids: CASGFQTGWAFF. CDR3 sequence (DNA): TGTGCTAGTGGTTTCCAGACAGGGTGGGCTTTCTTT. Combining the CDR3 with reference TRBV12-5 and TRBJ1-1 gives the whole variable domain DARVTQTPRHKVTEMGQEVTMRCQPILGHNTVFWYRQTMMQGLELLAYFRNRAPLDDSGMPKDRFSAEMPDATLATLKIQPSEPRDSAVYFCASGFQTGWAFFGQGTRLTVV.

The rearrangement uses TRBV21-1 and TRBJ1-1; the D call of TRBD1 is as the table states it, not checked on the DNA. TRBV21-1 is recorded as a pseudogene. The CDR3 has 16 residues. The CDR3 region has the DNA TGTGCCAGCTCGGGAAGGGGGCTTAAAACGGTCCCTGAAGCTTTCTTT. Protein sequence: CASSGRGLKTVPEAFF.

The rearrangement joins TRBV11-3 to TRBJ2-1; possible D gene TRBD2, 6 bases. Germline CDR1 SGHNT, CDR2 YENEEA. V shed 0 bases and J shed 7 bases, with 13 bases lying between them. The CDR3 is 15 residues long. The CDR3 sequence is CASSLEPGARNEQFF. The CDR3 bases are TGTGCCAGCAGCTTAGAACCGGGAGCAAGGAATGAGCAGTTCTTC.

The V gene is TRBV7-2, the J gene TRBJ2-7; TRBD2 matches at 7 bases. CDR3 length: 15 residues. V lost 1 base, J lost 2 bases, and 5 bases stayed unmatched. Germline V gene data show CDR1 as SGHTA and CDR2 as FQGNSA. The CDR3 DNA follows: TGTGCCAGCAGCTTAGAAACGGGAGGCGCCTACGAGCAGTACTTC. The encoded protein is CASSLETGGAYEQYF.

The CDR3 nucleotides are TGTGCCAGCTCACCTCCGGGACAGCCCCCTGGCTACACCTTC. Residues: CASSPPGQPPGYTF. This chain links TRBV18 with TRBJ1-2; 7 nucleotides align to TRBD1. The CDR3 has 14 residues. The V gene's germline CDR1 is KGHSH and CDR2 LQKENI. Unmatched junction bases numbered 8, after V lost 3 bases and J lost 7 bases.

Note on this clone: At one end the junction does not follow the germline gene, possibly because of a read error. V is TRBV23-1 and J is TRBJ2-1; 8 bases are a match to TRBD2. TRBV23-1 is designated an ORF whose function remains uncertain. The CDR3 runs 16 residues. The CDR3 spells CASSESLAGSYNEQFF. CDR3 sequence (DNA): TGCGCCAGCAGTGAATCCCTAGCGGGCTCCTACAATGAGCAGTTCTTC.

The gene calls are TRBV7-9 and TRBJ2-7; possibly TRBD2 for D (6 bases). The CDR3 length is 15 residues. Looked up from germline, CDR1 is SEHNR and CDR2 is FQNEAQ (reference sequence). Trimming took 2 bases from V and 7 from J, leaving 18 bases between them. This CDR3 reads CASSLSAGGSGEQYF. In nucleotides, the CDR3 is TGTGCCAGCAGCTTATCCGCCGGGGGTTCGGGAGAGCAGTACTTC.

CDR3 nucleotides: TGTGCCAGCAGCCCCGGACTGGCTTGGGATGAGCAGTTCTTC. It is translated as CASSPGLAWDEQFF. The chain has TRBV7-2 and TRBJ2-1, with D tentatively TRBD2 (5 bases). The germline V gene encodes CDR1 SGHTA and CDR2 FQGNSA. The CDR3 is 14 amino acids. Trimming cost V 5 bases and J 8 bases, with 16 bases left between them.

The V call is TRBV7-2, the J call TRBJ2-5, with 7 bases matching TRBD2. J lost 10 bases, V lost 0 bases, and 8 bases had no gene match. This CDR3 region has 14 residues. CDR1 is SGHTA and CDR2 is FQGNSA in the germline V gene. This chain's CDR3 is CASSLAKGLADQYF. In DNA, the CDR3 is TGTGCCAGCAGCTTAGCGAAGGGGCTAGCGGACCAGTACTTC.

The J gene is TRBJ1-5, the V gene TRBV24-1, with D hard to call. V lost 8 bases to trimming and J lost 7 bases, with 17 bases between them. Per germline, CDR1 KGHDR and CDR2 SFDVKD. The CDR3 spans 14 residues. CDR3 amino acids: CATTSVGEGQPQHF. In nucleotides, the CDR3 is TGTGCCACCACCAGCGTCGGGGAGGGCCAGCCCCAGCATTTT.

V and J are TRBV6-5 and TRBJ1-1; D not resolved. Trimming removed 5 bases at V and 11 bases at J, with 15 bases between. Germline loops: CDR1 MNHEY, CDR2 SVGAGI. The CDR3 has 12 amino acids. The CDR3 DNA reads TGTGCCAGCAGTAGTCCGGCGACGGTCGCTTTCTTT. This translates into CASSSPATVAFF.

The rearrangement joins TRBV7-9 to TRBJ1-1; 8 bases are shared with TRBD1. Germline lookup yields CDR1 SEHNR and CDR2 FQNEAQ (reference sequence). The J segment lost 6 bases and the V segment lost 3 bases, leaving 6 bases of the junction unmatched. The CDR3 spans 14 residues. Written as DNA, the CDR3 is TGTGCCAGCAGCTTGACAGGGGTAGGGGCTGAAGCTTTCTTT. Encoded protein: CASSLTGVGAEAFF.

This chain joins TRBV5-4 and TRBJ2-5, with D possibly TRBD2 on 6 matching bases. The CDR3 loop spans 16 amino acids. Germline V CDR1 and CDR2: SGHNT, YYREEE (reference sequence). V dropped 4 bases and J dropped 5 bases, with 21 bases sitting between them. In DNA, the CDR3 is TGTGCCAGCAGCCCCCGTCGGGCTGCAAGCGGGGAGACCCAGTACTTC. This sequence encodes CASSPRRAASGETQYF.

The chain uses TRBV5-5 and TRBJ2-7; 11 nucleotides match TRBD2. V dropped 4 bases and J dropped 3; count of bases not matched to a gene: 6. The germline V gene has CDR1 SGHKS and CDR2 YYEKEE (reference sequence). The CDR3 length is 15 residues. The CDR3 DNA reads as TGTGCCAGCAGCCTCGGACTAGCGGGTGGCTACGAGCAGTACTTC. Translation: CASSLGLAGGYEQYF.

This chain connects TRBV28 to TRBJ2-3; 9 nucleotides align to TRBD2. The ends lost 2 bases at V and 8 bases at J; junction bases unmatched: 14. The CDR3 contains 17 residues. Germline CDR1 and CDR2: MDHEN and SYDVKM. For the CDR3, the DNA is TGTGCCAGCAGTTTAGCCGGCGGGAGGGTAGGGGCGGGTACGCAGTATTTT. Translation gives CASSLAGGRVGAGTQYF.

The chain is built from TRBV2 and TRBJ1-4; D is perhaps TRBD1 (6 bases). CDR1 is SNHLY, CDR2 FYNNEI, per germline. This CDR3 region has 14 residues. The V end was cut by 5 bases, the J end by 7 bases, with 14 bases between. The CDR3 DNA reads as TGTGCCAGCAGTCTTGACAGGCCCGCTGAAAAACTGTTTTTT. This gives the protein CASSLDRPAEKLFF.

V is TRBV7-2 and J is TRBJ2-7, with D perhaps TRBD1 or TRBD2 (5 bases each). The CDR3 runs to 14 residues. Germline V gene lookup returns CDR1 SGHTA and CDR2 FQGNSA. Trimming left V 5 bases short and J 2 bases short, with 13 bases between. The CDR3 DNA sequence: TGTGCCAGCAGCCCGGGGACGTTCCCCTACGAGCAGTACTTC. Protein: CASSPGTFPYEQYF.

The chain recombines TRBV5-6 with TRBJ2-7, with 9 bases matching TRBD1. Losses at the gene ends were 0 bases for V and 1 base for J; bases not matched to a gene: 5. Germline lookup yields CDR1 SGHDT and CDR2 YYEEEE. There are 16 residues in the CDR3. DNA of the CDR3: TGTGCCAGCAGCTTGGCTTTGACAGGGGGGTCCTACGAGCAGTACTTC. Translation gives CASSLALTGGSYEQYF.

This clone has just a few counts. The chain recombines TRBV7-3 with TRBJ2-1; 10 nucleotides line up with TRBD1. V lost 5 bases and J lost 1; bases outside the gene matches: 5. Germline V lookup: CDR1 SGHTA, CDR2 FQGTGA. This CDR3 is built from 16 residues. DNA for the CDR3: TGTGCCAGCAGCGACCGGACAGGGGGTTCCTACAATGAGCAGTTCTTC. Its protein product is CASSDRTGGSYNEQFF.